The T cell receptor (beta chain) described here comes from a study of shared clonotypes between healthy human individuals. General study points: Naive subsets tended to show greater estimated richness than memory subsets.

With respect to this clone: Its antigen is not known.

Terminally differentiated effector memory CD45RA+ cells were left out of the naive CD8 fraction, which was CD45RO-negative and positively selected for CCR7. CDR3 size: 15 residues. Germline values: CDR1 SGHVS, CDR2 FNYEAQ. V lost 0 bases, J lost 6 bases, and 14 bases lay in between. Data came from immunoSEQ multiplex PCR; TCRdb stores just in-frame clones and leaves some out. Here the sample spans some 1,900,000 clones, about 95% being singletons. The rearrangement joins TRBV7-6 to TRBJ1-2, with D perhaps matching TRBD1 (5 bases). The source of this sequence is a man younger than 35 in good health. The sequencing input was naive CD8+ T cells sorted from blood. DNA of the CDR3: TGTGCCAGCAGCTTAGCTCCAGGGACGAAAGATGGCTACACCTTC. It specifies CASSLAPGTKDGYTF.